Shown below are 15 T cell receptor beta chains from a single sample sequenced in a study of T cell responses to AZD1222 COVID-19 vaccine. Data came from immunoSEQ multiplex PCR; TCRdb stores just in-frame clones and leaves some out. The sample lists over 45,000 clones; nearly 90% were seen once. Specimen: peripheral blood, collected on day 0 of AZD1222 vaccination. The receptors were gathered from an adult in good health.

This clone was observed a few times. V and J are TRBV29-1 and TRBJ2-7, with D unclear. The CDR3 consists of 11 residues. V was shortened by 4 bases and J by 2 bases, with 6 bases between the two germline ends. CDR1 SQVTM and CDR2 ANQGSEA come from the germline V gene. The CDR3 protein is CSVGTTYEQYF. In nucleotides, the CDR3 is TGCAGCGTTGGGACGACCTACGAGCAGTACTTC.

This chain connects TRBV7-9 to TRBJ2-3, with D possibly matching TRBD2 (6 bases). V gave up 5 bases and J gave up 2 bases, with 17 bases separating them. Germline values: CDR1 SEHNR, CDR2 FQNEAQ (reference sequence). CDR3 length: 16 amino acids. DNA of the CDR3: TGTGCCAGCAGCATTCTCGGGCGGGGCTACACAGATACGCAGTATTTT. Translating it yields CASSILGRGYTDTQYF.

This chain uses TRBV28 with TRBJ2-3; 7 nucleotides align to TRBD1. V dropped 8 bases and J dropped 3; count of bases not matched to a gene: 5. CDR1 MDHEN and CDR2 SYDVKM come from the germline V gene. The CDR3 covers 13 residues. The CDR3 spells CASLGGGTDTQYF. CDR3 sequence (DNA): TGTGCCAGCCTAGGGGGCGGGACAGATACGCAGTATTTT.

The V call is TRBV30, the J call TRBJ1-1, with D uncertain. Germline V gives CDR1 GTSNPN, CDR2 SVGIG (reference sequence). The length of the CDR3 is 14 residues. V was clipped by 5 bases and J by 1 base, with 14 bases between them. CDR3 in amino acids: CAWHRGIQNTEAFF. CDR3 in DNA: TGTGCCTGGCATAGAGGGATACAGAACACTGAAGCTTTCTTT.

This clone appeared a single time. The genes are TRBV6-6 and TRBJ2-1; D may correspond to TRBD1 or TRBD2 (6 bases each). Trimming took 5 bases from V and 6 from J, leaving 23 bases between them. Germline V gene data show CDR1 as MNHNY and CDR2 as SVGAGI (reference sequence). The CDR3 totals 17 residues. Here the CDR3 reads CASSPHGGGPSANEQFF. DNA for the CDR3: TGTGCCAGCAGTCCCCACGGTGGGGGGCCGAGCGCCAATGAGCAGTTCTTC.

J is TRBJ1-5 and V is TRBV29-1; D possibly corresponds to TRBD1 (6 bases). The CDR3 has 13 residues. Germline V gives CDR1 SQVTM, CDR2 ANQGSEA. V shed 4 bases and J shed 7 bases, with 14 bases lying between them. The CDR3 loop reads CSVGGGKVQPQHF. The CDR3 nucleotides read TGCAGCGTTGGAGGGGGGAAAGTACAGCCCCAGCATTTT.

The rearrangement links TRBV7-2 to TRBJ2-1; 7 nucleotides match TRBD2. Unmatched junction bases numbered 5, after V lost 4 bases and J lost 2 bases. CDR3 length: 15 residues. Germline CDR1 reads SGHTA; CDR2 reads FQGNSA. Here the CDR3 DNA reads TGTGCCAGCAGCTCACGGGGGGACGCCTACAATGAGCAGTTCTTC. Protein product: CASSSRGDAYNEQFF.

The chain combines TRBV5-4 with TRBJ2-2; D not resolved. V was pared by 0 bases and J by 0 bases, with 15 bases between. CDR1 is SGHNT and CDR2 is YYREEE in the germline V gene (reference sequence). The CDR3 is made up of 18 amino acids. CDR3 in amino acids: CASSLGRVESANTGELFF. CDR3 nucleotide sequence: TGTGCCAGCAGCTTGGGTCGGGTAGAGTCCGCGAACACCGGGGAGCTGTTTTTT.

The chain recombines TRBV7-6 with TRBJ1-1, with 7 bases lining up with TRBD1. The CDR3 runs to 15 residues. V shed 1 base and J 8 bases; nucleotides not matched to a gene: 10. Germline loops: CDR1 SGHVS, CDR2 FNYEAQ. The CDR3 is CASSLDLPGQSEAFF. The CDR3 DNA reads TGTGCCAGCAGCTTAGACCTACCGGGACAGTCGGAAGCTTTCTTT.

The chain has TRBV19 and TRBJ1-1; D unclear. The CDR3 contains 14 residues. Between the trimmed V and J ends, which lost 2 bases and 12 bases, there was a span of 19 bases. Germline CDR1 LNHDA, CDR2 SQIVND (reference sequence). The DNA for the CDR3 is TGTGCCAGTAGTATAAAGTACGGGAGACTGGAAACTTTCTTT. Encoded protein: CASSIKYGRLETFF.

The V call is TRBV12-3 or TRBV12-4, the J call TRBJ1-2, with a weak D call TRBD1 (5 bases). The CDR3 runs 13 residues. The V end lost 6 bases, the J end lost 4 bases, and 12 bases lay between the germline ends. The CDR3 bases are TGTGCCAGCAGCCCGAGGGGCCGCTATGGCTACACCTTC. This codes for CASSPRGRYGYTF.

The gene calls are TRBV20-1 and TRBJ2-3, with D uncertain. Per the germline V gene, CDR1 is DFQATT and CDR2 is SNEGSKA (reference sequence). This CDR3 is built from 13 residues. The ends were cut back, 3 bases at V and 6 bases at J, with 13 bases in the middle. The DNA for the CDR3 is TGCAGTGCTAGTCTGGCTATCCGCGATACGCAGTATTTT. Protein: CSASLAIRDTQYF.

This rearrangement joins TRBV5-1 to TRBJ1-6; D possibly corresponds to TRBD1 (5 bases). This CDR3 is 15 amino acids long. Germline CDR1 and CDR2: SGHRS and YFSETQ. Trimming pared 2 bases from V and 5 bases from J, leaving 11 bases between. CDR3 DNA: TGCGCCAGCAGCTTCGAGACAGAGAATAATTCACCCCTCCACTTT. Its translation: CASSFETENNSPLHF.

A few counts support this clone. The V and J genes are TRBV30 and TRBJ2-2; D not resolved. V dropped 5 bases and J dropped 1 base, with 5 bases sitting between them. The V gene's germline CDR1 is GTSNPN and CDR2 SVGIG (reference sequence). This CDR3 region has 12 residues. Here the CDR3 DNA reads TGTGCCTGGTTAATGAACACCGGGGAGCTGTTTTTT. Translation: CAWLMNTGELFF. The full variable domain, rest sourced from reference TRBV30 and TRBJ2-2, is SQTIHQWPATLVQPVGSPLSLECTVEGTSNPNLYWYRQAAGRGLQLLFYSVGIGQISSEVPQNLSASRPQDRQFILSSKKLLLSDSGFYLCAWLMNTGELFFGEGSRLTVL.

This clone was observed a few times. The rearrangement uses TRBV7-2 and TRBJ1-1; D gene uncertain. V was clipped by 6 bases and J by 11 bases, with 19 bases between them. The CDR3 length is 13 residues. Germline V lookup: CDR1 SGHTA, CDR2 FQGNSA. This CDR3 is CASRDGNALRAFF. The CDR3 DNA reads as TGTGCCAGCAGGGATGGCAACGCCCTCCGGGCTTTCTTT.